Only a few counts were recorded for the clone carrying this T cell receptor (beta chain). Its antigen is unknown. This record comes from a study of T cells in Graves' hyperthyroidism and ophthalmopathy. Study-level findings and limits: Also found in blood were most expanded thyroid clonotypes above 0.001. Patients with ophthalmopathy were separated from those with stable hyperthyroidism by a 13 V-J model.

Germline-derived CDR1 and CDR2 are MGHDK and SYGVNS. The V gene end was trimmed by 5 bases and the J gene end by 4 bases; junction bases not matched to a gene: 10. CDR3 length: 15 residues. Amplified TCR beta CDR3 regions came from RNA transcripts. TCR CDR3 underwent first-round RT-PCR with the HTBI primer set. One entry per CDR3 protein, called by TCRdb with MiXCR from the multiplex PCR reads. The data contain about 420,000 distinct CDR3 sequences, around 14% of them seen just once; the ten biggest clones take up 13% to 15%. For Graves' hyperthyroidism to be stable, ophthalmopathy could not progress within 18 months. Clinical symptoms, serum thyroxine and TRAb, thyroid ultrasound and orbital computed tomography were used for the diagnoses.

The receptor's source is a woman under 30 with Graves' hyperthyroidism. The genes are TRBV25-1 and TRBJ2-5; 7 nucleotides line up with TRBD1. The sequenced sample consisted of blood. CDR3 DNA sequence: TGTGCCAGCAGTTTCCACGGACAGGATGGAGAGACCCAGTACTTC. It encodes CASSFHGQDGETQYF.